Listed below are T cell receptor beta chains from one sample, sequenced in a study of post-analysis software for immune sequencing data. TCRdb processed the PCR reads anew with MiXCR; each CDR3 protein has one entry. The sample carries roughly 400,000 distinct CDR3 sequences, 30% to 40% recorded once. Sequencing was carried out using blood. The source is a girl aged 2-10 years with multiple sclerosis. Each CDR3 is given with its conserved first and last residue. The order of the fields is V gene, clone size, J gene, D gene, CDR3 protein, CDR3 DNA. D genes are given only for firm matches. Not all rows give a size; the values are once, few, many and, for expanded clones, a class.

TRBV4-1	-	TRBJ2-7	TRBD2	CASSRTGPSGDEQYF	TGCGCCAGCAGTCGGACAGGACCTAGCGGGGACGAGCAGTACTTC
TRBV7-9	-	TRBJ1-4	-	CASGLGGAHFATNEKLFF	TGTGCCAGCGGCTTAGGGGGGGCCCACTTTGCAACTAATGAAAAACTGTTTTTT
TRBV5-1	-	TRBJ2-1	-	CASSQRAGSDNEQFF	TGCGCCAGCAGCCAGAGGGCTGGAAGTGACAATGAGCAGTTCTTC
TRBV18	few	TRBJ1-2	TRBD1	CASSDRQGYGYTF	TGTGCCAGCTCGGATAGACAGGGCTATGGCTACACCTTC
TRBV28	-	TRBJ1-2	-	CASSFSRVYGYTF	TGTGCCAGCAGTTTTTCCAGGGTCTATGGCTACACCTTC
TRBV7-7	few	TRBJ2-5	-	CASSLGATTGEGETQYF	TGTGCTAGCAGCTTAGGGGCGACTACCGGGGAAGGAGAGACCCAGTACTTC
TRBV10-3	few	TRBJ2-7	TRBD2	CAISSGSEVTYEQYF	TGTGCCATCTCTAGCGGCTCCGAAGTGACCTACGAGCAGTACTTC
TRBV5-6	few	TRBJ1-5	TRBD1	CATQQGPSNQPQHF	TGTGCTACTCAACAGGGGCCTAGCAATCAGCCCCAGCATTTT
TRBV20-1	-	TRBJ1-2	-	CSASDSSPAYGYTF	TGCAGTGCTTCGGACAGTAGTCCAGCCTATGGCTACACCTTC
TRBV20-1	-	TRBJ1-1	-	CSARATVGAMNTEAFF	TGCAGTGCTAGAGCAACTGTCGGGGCCATGAACACTGAAGCTTTCTTT
TRBV5-1	-	TRBJ1-5	-	CARSLEIGQPQHF	TGCGCCAGAAGCTTGGAGATCGGGCAGCCCCAGCATTTT
TRBV5-1	-	TRBJ2-2	TRBD2	CASSPGTSGTGELFF	TGCGCCAGCAGCCCAGGGACTAGCGGCACCGGGGAGCTGTTTTTT
TRBV5-1	-	TRBJ2-1	TRBD1	CASSLVEGQGNNEQFF	TGCGCCAGCAGCTTGGTAGAGGGACAGGGGAACAATGAGCAGTTCTTC
TRBV10-3	many	TRBJ2-7	TRBD2	CAIGGGLSYEQYF	TGTGCCATCGGGGGGGGACTCTCCTACGAGCAGTACTTC
TRBV11-2	few	TRBJ2-7	-	CASSSDGFYEQYF	TGTGCCAGCAGCTCCGACGGGTTCTACGAGCAGTACTTC
TRBV10-3	-	TRBJ2-2	TRBD2	CAIARTSGSKNTGELFF	TGTGCCATCGCTCGGACTAGCGGGAGTAAGAACACCGGGGAGCTGTTTTTT
TRBV12-3/TRBV12-4	-	TRBJ2-5	-	CASSPPGFESQETQYF	TGTGCCAGCAGTCCTCCCGGATTCGAATCCCAAGAGACCCAGTACTTC
TRBV4-1	-	TRBJ1-2	-	CASSQVNRENYGYTF	TGCGCCAGCAGCCAAGTCAACAGGGAAAACTATGGCTACACCTTC
TRBV18	-	TRBJ2-7	TRBD2	CASARGTSVYEQYF	TGTGCCAGCGCACGCGGGACTAGCGTGTACGAGCAGTACTTC
TRBV20-1	-	TRBJ1-2	-	CSASPQTALTTSYGYTF	TGCAGTGCTAGTCCCCAGACAGCTTTAACCACCTCCTATGGCTACACCTTC
TRBV29-1	-	TRBJ2-5	-	CSVEGRGETQYF	TGCAGCGTTGAAGGGAGGGGAGAGACCCAGTACTTC
TRBV15	-	TRBJ2-3	-	CATSKGGLPSTDTQYF	TGTGCCACCAGCAAGGGCGGTCTCCCTAGCACAGATACGCAGTATTTT
TRBV7-2	-	TRBJ2-7	-	CASSLIHGTYEQYF	TGTGCCAGCAGCTTAATTCATGGCACCTACGAGCAGTACTTC
TRBV9	-	TRBJ2-1	TRBD1	CASSVTDRDLYNEQFF	TGTGCCAGCAGCGTAACGGACAGGGACCTCTACAATGAGCAGTTCTTC
TRBV2	-	TRBJ2-7	TRBD1	CASSERDSAVEQYF	TGTGCCAGCAGTGAGAGGGACAGCGCGGTCGAGCAGTACTTC